Below, 11 T cell receptor beta chains from the same sample are listed, as sequenced in a study of cytomegalovirus exposure and HLA in healthy donors. The PCR was carried out with 60 Vbeta primers and 13 Jbeta primers. The assay was immunoSEQ multiplex PCR, and TCRdb's table has in-frame clones only and misses some. Of more than 100,000 clones in the sample, over 80% were seen once. Material for sequencing was PBMCs. All receptors derive from a man between 50 and 59 years old in good health and CMV-seronegative.

The V and J genes are TRBV28 and TRBJ1-2; 10 nucleotides align to TRBD1. In germline, CDR1 is MDHEN, CDR2 SYDVKM. CDR3 length: 14 amino acids. V was clipped by 6 bases and J by 5 bases; unmatched bases: 6. CDR3 sequence reads: CASSDPGQGYGYTF. The CDR3 coding sequence is TGTGCCAGCAGCGATCCGGGACAGGGGTATGGCTACACCTTC.

The chain is built from TRBV10-3 and TRBJ2-3; TRBD1 matches at 9 bases. The CDR3 has 15 residues. J was trimmed by 3 bases and V by 6 bases; bases with no gene match: 7. Germline V gives CDR1 ENHRY, CDR2 SYGVKD. CDR3 in amino acids: CAISGGTGWTDTQYF. The CDR3 DNA follows: TGTGCCATCAGCGGTGGGACAGGGTGGACAGATACGCAGTATTTT.

The J gene is TRBJ1-6, the V gene TRBV5-6, with a tentative D call TRBD1 (6 bases). Germline assignment: CDR1 SGHDT and CDR2 YYEEEE. The CDR3 has 16 amino acids. The V end was cut by 4 bases, the J end by 7 bases, with 18 bases between. The CDR3 DNA sequence: TGTGCCAGCAGCCGGGGGGCCAGGGTAATCAATTCACCCCTCCACTTT. It translates to CASSRGARVINSPLHF.

The genes are TRBV7-9 and TRBJ1-1; D is ambiguous. The CDR3 is made up of 14 amino acids. Germline V lookup: CDR1 SEHNR, CDR2 FQNEAQ (reference sequence). V lost 2 bases and J 5 bases, leaving 12 bases between the germline ends. The CDR3, as DNA: TGTGCCAGCAGCTTAAAGGGAGGAAGTACTGAAGCTTTCTTT. It yields the protein CASSLKGGSTEAFF.

The genes are TRBV7-8 and TRBJ2-1, with 10 bases aligning to TRBD1. CDR1 SGHVS and CDR2 FQNEAQ come from the germline V gene. The CDR3 totals 16 residues. After removal of 6 bases from V and 4 bases from J, the junction contained 9 bases not matched to a gene. CDR3 bases: TGTGCCAGCAGGACGGGAGGGGACAGGGGATACAATGAGCAGTTCTTC. This gives the protein CASRTGGDRGYNEQFF. Full variable domain (rest looked up from reference TRBV7-8 and TRBJ2-1): GAGVSQSPRYKVAKRGQDVALRCDPISGHVSLFWYQQALGQGPEFLTYFQNEAQLDKSGLPSDRFFAERPEGSVSTLKIQRTQQEDSAVYLCASRTGGDRGYNEQFFGPGTRLTVL.

The gene calls are TRBV6-6 and TRBJ1-2, with 10 bases lining up with TRBD1. Unmatched junction bases numbered 7, after V lost 4 bases and J lost 8 bases. Germline loops: CDR1 MNHNY, CDR2 SVGAGI (reference sequence). CDR3 length: 14 amino acids. CDR3 coding DNA: TGTGCCAGCAGTTCGTCTGACAGGGGGCGCGGCTACACCTTC. Translating gives CASSSSDRGRGYTF.

The chain uses TRBV19 and TRBJ2-5, with 9 bases identical to TRBD2. The CDR3 is made up of 16 amino acids. The V and J ends lost 3 bases and 1 base, in that order; junction bases with no gene match: 6. Per the germline V gene, CDR1 is LNHDA and CDR2 is SQIVND (reference sequence). CDR3 sequence (DNA): TGTGCCAGTAGTATTTCGGGCGGGGGGGTCCAAGAGACCCAGTACTTC. This gives the protein CASSISGGGVQETQYF.

The CDR3, as DNA: TGTGCCAGTACCTTGGGACTGGGTTCACCCCTCCACTTT. This gives the protein CASTLGLGSPLHF. This chain links TRBV19 with TRBJ1-6; perhaps TRBD1 as D (5 bases). The V gene's germline CDR1 is LNHDA and CDR2 SQIVND (reference sequence). Trimming pared 7 bases from V and 9 bases from J, leaving 13 bases between. The CDR3 totals 13 residues. Using reference TRBV19 and TRBJ1-6 for the parts outside the CDR3, the full variable domain is DGGITQSPKYLFRKEGQNVTLSCEQNLNHDAMYWYRQDPGQGLRLIYYSQIVNDFQKGDIAEGYSVSREKKESFPLTVTSAQKNPTAFYLCASTLGLGSPLHFGNGTRLTVT.

The V and J genes are TRBV6-5 and TRBJ1-1; D gene unclear. This CDR3 is 12 amino acids long. Germline assignment: CDR1 MNHEY and CDR2 SVGAGI. With 5 bases removed from V and 1 base from J, the gap between germline ends came to 5 bases. The chain's CDR3 is CASSGRNTEAFF. CDR3 nucleotides: TGTGCCAGCAGTGGGAGGAACACTGAAGCTTTCTTT.

The V and J genes are TRBV30 and TRBJ1-5; TRBD1 matches at 11 bases. From germline, CDR1 is GTSNPN and CDR2 SVGIG (reference sequence). V lost 4 bases and J lost 3; bases outside the gene matches: 5. This CDR3 spans 15 amino acids. CDR3 loop: CAWKGDRGYNQPQHF. The DNA for the CDR3 is TGTGCCTGGAAAGGGGACAGGGGGTACAATCAGCCCCAGCATTTT.

V and J are TRBV2 and TRBJ2-5; D gene uncertain. V lost 3 bases to trimming and J lost 1 base, with 6 bases between them. The CDR3 totals 13 residues. Germline V CDR1 and CDR2: SNHLY, FYNNEI. Here the CDR3 DNA reads TGTGCCAGCAGTGATAGGAGCCAAGAGACCCAGTACTTC. Protein product: CASSDRSQETQYF. The variable domain in full, with the rest retrieved from reference TRBV2 and TRBJ2-5, is EPEVTQTPSHQVTQMGQEVILRCVPISNHLYFYWYRQILGQKVEFLVSFYNNEISEKSEIFDDQFSVERPDGSNFTLKIRSTKLEDSAMYFCASSDRSQETQYFGPGTRLLVL.